A selection of T cell receptor beta chains follows, all from one sample in a study of blood T cell repertoires in COVID-19. Some clones are missing from TCRdb's copy, which holds only in-frame ones; the method was immunoSEQ multiplex PCR. The table lists roughly 140,000 clones, roughly 89% of them singletons. Sequencing input: PBMCs or T cells enriched from blood (not recorded which). The receptor set was obtained from a woman in her fifties or sixties who had been exposed to COVID-19. The conserved cysteine and the conserved F or W are not part of the CDR3 here.

v_gene	j_gene	CDR3aa
TRBV5-6	TRBJ1-5	ASSRGGSPQH
TRBV12-2	TRBJ1-2	ASRLPPGTDSYGYT
TRBV3-1/TRBV3-2	TRBJ2-7	ASSPTGTASSYEQY
TRBV7-6	TRBJ2-1	ASSPRSGYSSYNEQF
TRBV28	TRBJ2-7	ASRAMREAGYEQY
TRBV28	TRBJ1-2	ASTPDGRRSGYT
TRBV5-3	TRBJ2-4	ARSTWTPQNIQY
TRBV3-1/TRBV3-2	TRBJ2-5	ASSPGSQGETQY
TRBV10-3	TRBJ1-2	ATTGEANYGYT
TRBV4-3	TRBJ1-5	ASSQDLSQGNQPQH
TRBV9	TRBJ1-5	ASSVEGRANQPQH
TRBV24-1	TRBJ2-1	ATSDSWENEQF
TRBV19	TRBJ1-2	ASSRGSGYT
TRBV19	TRBJ2-1	ASRMGLAGVNEQF
TRBV2	TRBJ2-1	ASRMDTSYNEQF
TRBV18	TRBJ2-1	ASSPQDRGDEQF
TRBV9	TRBJ2-2	ASSTRLAGQNTGELF
TRBV10-3	TRBJ2-1	AISVIAGEQF
TRBV2	TRBJ2-5	ATSSVRETQY
TRBV5-1	TRBJ2-1	ASGLAGGLDEQF
TRBV12-5	TRBJ1-4	ATSPGKGEKLF
TRBV11-2	TRBJ1-1	ASSPARGGAF
TRBV11-2	TRBJ1-4	ASRVSGATNEKLF
TRBV7-2	TRBJ1-3	ASSLAGGGSGNTIY
TRBV5-4	TRBJ2-3	ASSRKRVAGLSTDTQY
TRBV27	TRBJ2-7	ASRPNNSSQQY
TRBV7-9	TRBJ2-3	ASSPGLAQY
TRBV18	TRBJ2-6	ASSTGPIISGANVLT
TRBV4-2	TRBJ2-6	ASSQESLAGPPSGANVLT
TRBV9	TRBJ2-3	ASSGGGSGDTQY
TRBV6-2/TRBV6-3	TRBJ2-3	ASSYSFGASGRTDTQY
TRBV27	TRBJ2-1	ASSLSGLAGTSSYNEQF
TRBV2	TRBJ1-5	ASSEGGLSNQPQH
TRBV7-6	TRBJ2-2	ASSRTETGELF
TRBV7-2	TRBJ1-5	ASSLRQGVNQPQH
TRBV10-1	TRBJ2-7	ASSETGQRYEQY
TRBV10-2	TRBJ1-1	ASSDRKGQLEAF
TRBV12-3/TRBV12-4	TRBJ1-6	ASSPGMRSPLH
TRBV12-5	TRBJ1-5	ASGTGQGSNQPQH
TRBV9	TRBJ1-2	ASGNPPSYGYT
TRBV7-9	TRBJ2-1	ASSLVKSGRARNEQF
TRBV19	TRBJ1-1	ASSTDRTAPEAF
TRBV29-1	TRBJ2-3	SVGGVFTDTQY
TRBV7-9	TRBJ2-7	ASSLARGQDEQY
TRBV5-6	TRBJ1-1	ASSPGGTEAF
TRBV19	TRBJ1-6	ASSISFTGQGSSPLH
TRBV7-7	TRBJ2-5	ASSLAPPGGKVDQETQY
TRBV11-2	TRBJ2-7	ASSLRAGGPYEQY